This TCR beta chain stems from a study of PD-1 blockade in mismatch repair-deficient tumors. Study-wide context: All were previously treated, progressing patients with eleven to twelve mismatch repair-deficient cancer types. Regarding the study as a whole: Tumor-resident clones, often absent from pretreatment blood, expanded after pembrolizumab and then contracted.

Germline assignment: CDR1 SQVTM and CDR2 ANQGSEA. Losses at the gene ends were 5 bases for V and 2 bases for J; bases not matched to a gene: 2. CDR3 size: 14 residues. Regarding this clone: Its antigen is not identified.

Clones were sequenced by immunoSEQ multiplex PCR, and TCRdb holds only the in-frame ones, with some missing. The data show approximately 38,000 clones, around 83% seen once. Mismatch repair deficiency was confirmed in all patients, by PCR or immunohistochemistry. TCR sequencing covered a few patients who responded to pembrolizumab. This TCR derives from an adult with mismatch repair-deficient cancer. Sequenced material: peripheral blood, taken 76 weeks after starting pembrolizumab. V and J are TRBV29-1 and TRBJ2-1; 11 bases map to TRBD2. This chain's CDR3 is CSVHSGGAYNEQFF. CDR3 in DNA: TGCAGCGTTCATAGCGGGGGGGCCTACAATGAGCAGTTCTTC.